This TCR beta chain was recovered during a study of blood T cell repertoires in COVID-19. Across the whole study: Whether acute or convalescent, the COVID-19 samples came from the United States, Italy and Spain. Sources were T cells, B-cell-depleted T cells, or PBMCs; the material itself was cDNA or gDNA.

The CDR3 consists of 13 residues. V lost 6 bases, J lost 1 base, and 9 bases lay in between. Germline loops: CDR1 WSHSY, CDR2 SAAADI. Original data processing: Amplified reference gene primers provided the basis for estimating nucleated cell counts. Here immunoSEQ multiplex PCR was the method, and the copy in TCRdb shows in-frame clones only, minus some. V, J and clone size are taken as reported in that table, and D and trimming were inferred from the DNA itself. The table records about 260,000 clones, about nine tenths of them present only once. The chain carries TRBV10-2 and TRBJ1-1, with a tentative D call TRBD1 (6 bases). Sequencing used peripheral blood. The source of this sequence is a woman aged 40 to 49 with acute or convalescent COVID-19. CDR3 in DNA: TGCGCCAGCAGGGGGGGGCAGAACACTGAAGCTTTCTTT. The encoded protein is CASRGGQNTEAFF.